One sample yielded the 13 T cell receptor beta chains listed below, sequenced in a study of blood T cells in healthy people across ages. Combining a sample-barcoded 5' primer with a J-beta primer mix, a second PCR ran for 7 to 11 cycles. TCRdb called the 5' RACE reads again in MiXCR, with one record for every CDR3 protein. The sample gives 700,000 to 900,000 distinct CDR3 sequences, approximately 24% of which show up once; 2.5% to 3.5% is in the top ten. These same data were also listed under a study on T cells of mothers and their children.

The sequenced sample was blood. These receptor sequences come from a boy between 10 and 17 years old in good health.

This clonotype was recorded a few times. The CDR3 reads CATGGVSSYNEQFF. The CDR3 nucleotides are TGTGCCACAGGCGGGGTCAGCTCCTACAATGAGCAGTTCTTC. The chain links TRBV28 to TRBJ2-1; D perhaps matches TRBD2 (6 bases). The CDR3 totals 14 residues. Germline V gene data show CDR1 as MDHEN and CDR2 as SYDVKM. Trimming stripped 10 bases from V and 0 bases from J, with 13 bases between.

The chain links TRBV29-1 to TRBJ1-2; D not certain. There are 15 residues in the CDR3. Germline values: CDR1 SQVTM, CDR2 ANQGSEA. The V end lost 4 bases, the J end lost 1 base, and 16 bases lay between the germline ends. The CDR3 protein is CSVAPMRRVNYGYTF. DNA of the CDR3: TGCAGCGTTGCCCCAATGAGACGGGTTAACTATGGCTACACCTTC.

This rearrangement joins TRBV12-3 or TRBV12-4 to TRBJ2-1; 9 nucleotides match TRBD2. CDR3 size: 16 residues. V shed 5 bases and J 5 bases; nucleotides not matched to a gene: 10. The CDR3 DNA follows: TGTGCCAGCAGTCCCGGGAGGGTAGCGGGGGACAATGAGCAGTTCTTC. As protein: CASSPGRVAGDNEQFF.

In its sample, this clonotype was seen a few times. The V call is TRBV20-1, the J call TRBJ1-4, with TRBD1 identical over 7 bases. The V gene's germline CDR1 is DFQATT and CDR2 SNEGSKA (reference sequence). With 5 bases clipped from V and 8 bases from J, the junction kept 11 bases outside the gene matches. The CDR3 extends over 14 amino acids. CDR3: CSAGAAGGAEKLFF. The CDR3 nucleotides read TGCAGTGCTGGGGCGGCAGGGGGAGCAGAAAAACTGTTTTTT.

In its sample, this clonotype was seen many times. The CDR3 nucleotides read TGTGCCAGCAGCGTGCTGGGGGGCCAAGGGAATGAGCAGTTCTTC. Translated, it gives CASSVLGGQGNEQFF. This chain connects TRBV9 to TRBJ2-5; the D call may be TRBD1 or TRBD2 (6 bases each). The J call may be wrong; the DNA end is better matched by TRBJ2-1. The CDR3 runs 15 residues. Germline CDR1 is SGDLS and CDR2 is YYNGEE.

This clonotype was seen more than once but under ten times. V usage is TRBV10-3 and J usage is TRBJ2-2; TRBD1 is a possible D gene (6 bases). V lost 6 bases and J lost 1, with 15 bases in between. The CDR3 sequence is 16 residues long. Germline CDR1 is ENHRY and CDR2 is SYGVKD. The CDR3 loop reads CAISLTRDKNTGELFF. The CDR3 DNA follows: TGTGCCATCAGCCTTACCCGGGACAAGAACACCGGGGAGCTGTTTTTT.

This clonotype showed up many times. The V and J genes are TRBV12-3 or TRBV12-4 and TRBJ2-1; the D gene is possibly TRBD2 (7 bases). This CDR3 is built from 15 residues. The V end lost 1 base, the J end lost 2 bases, and 9 bases lay between the germline ends. The DNA for the CDR3 is TGTGCCAGCAGTTTAGAGGGGGGGCCCTACAATGAGCAGTTCTTC. Translated, it gives CASSLEGGPYNEQFF.

This clonotype has just a few counts. The chain has TRBV6-1 and TRBJ2-5, with D uncertain. The CDR3 consists of 13 residues. Germline V gives CDR1 MNHNS, CDR2 SASEGT. Trimming took 4 bases from V and 1 from J, leaving 7 bases between them. CDR3 nucleotide sequence: TGTGCCAGCAGTGGACACCCCCAAGAGACCCAGTACTTC. Residues: CASSGHPQETQYF.

This clonotype turned up a few times. The V gene is TRBV7-3, the J gene TRBJ2-7; D remains unclear. The germline V gene encodes CDR1 SGHTA and CDR2 FQGTGA. V shed 5 bases and J shed 3 bases, with 11 bases lying between them. This CDR3 region has 13 residues. CDR3 amino acids: CASSRSRNYEQYF. The DNA of the CDR3 is TGTGCCAGCAGCCGCTCCCGAAACTACGAGCAGTACTTC.

In DNA, the CDR3 is TGCAGTGCTAGAGAGCAGACAGCAAACACCATATATTTT. Translating it yields CSAREQTANTIYF. V and J are TRBV20-1 and TRBJ1-3; possible D gene TRBD1, 5 bases. V was cut by 0 bases and J by 6 bases, with 9 bases left in between. The V gene's germline CDR1 is DFQATT and CDR2 SNEGSKA (reference sequence). The CDR3 has 13 amino acids.

This clonotype was counted a few times. The chain is built from TRBV11-1 and TRBJ2-7, with unresolved D. V gave up 2 bases and J gave up 2 bases, with 13 bases separating them. The germline V gene encodes CDR1 SGHAT and CDR2 FQDESV (reference sequence). The CDR3 totals 15 residues. The CDR3: CASSLRALRTYEQYF. CDR3 in DNA: TGTGCCAGCAGCTTACGAGCCCTCAGGACCTACGAGCAGTACTTC.

The chain joins TRBV18 to TRBJ2-1; 8 bases are shared with TRBD1. The CDR3 is made up of 14 amino acids. Germline V gene data show CDR1 as KGHSH and CDR2 as LQKENI. V was pared by 6 bases and J by 5 bases, with 6 bases of the junction left unmatched. CDR3 protein: CASSPGQVNNEQFF. In DNA, the CDR3 is TGTGCCAGCTCGCCGGGACAGGTCAACAATGAGCAGTTCTTC.

The J gene is TRBJ2-2, the V gene TRBV7-2; D assignment may be TRBD1 or TRBD2 (5 bases each). This CDR3 comprises 20 residues. CDR1 SGHTA and CDR2 FQGNSA come from the germline V gene. Deletions cut 1 base from V and 0 bases from J, with 21 bases between. DNA for the CDR3: TGTGCCAGCAGCTTAGGTCTTCGGGGCTTAATCGGAGCGAACACCGGGGAGCTGTTTTTT. It codes for CASSLGLRGLIGANTGELFF.